The clone carrying this T cell receptor (beta chain) was observed a handful of times. This sample stems from a study of cytomegalovirus exposure and HLA in healthy donors. Background on the study: There were some 120 million unique TCR beta sequences, drawn from roughly 200 million T cells, in an earlier analysis. The Caucasian-associated ancestry cluster held around 81% of more than 350 genotyped donors.

There are 15 residues in the CDR3. In germline, CDR1 is SEHNR, CDR2 FQNEAQ (reference sequence). Trimming cost V 3 bases and J 6 bases, with 17 bases left between them. PCR involved 60 Vbeta and 13 Jbeta primers. Generated by immunoSEQ multiplex PCR, the TCRdb table keeps only in-frame clones and is missing some. The sample has about 180,000 clones, 76% seen once; the top ten hold 1.5% to 2%. The receptor was isolated from a man aged 18 to 30 in good health and CMV-seronegative. The material sequenced was PBMCs. The chain links TRBV7-9 to TRBJ1-2; TRBD1 might be the D (5 bases). CDR3 residues: CASSFTGVMGHGYTF. The DNA for the CDR3 is TGTGCCAGCAGCTTCACGGGGGTGATGGGTCATGGCTACACCTTC.